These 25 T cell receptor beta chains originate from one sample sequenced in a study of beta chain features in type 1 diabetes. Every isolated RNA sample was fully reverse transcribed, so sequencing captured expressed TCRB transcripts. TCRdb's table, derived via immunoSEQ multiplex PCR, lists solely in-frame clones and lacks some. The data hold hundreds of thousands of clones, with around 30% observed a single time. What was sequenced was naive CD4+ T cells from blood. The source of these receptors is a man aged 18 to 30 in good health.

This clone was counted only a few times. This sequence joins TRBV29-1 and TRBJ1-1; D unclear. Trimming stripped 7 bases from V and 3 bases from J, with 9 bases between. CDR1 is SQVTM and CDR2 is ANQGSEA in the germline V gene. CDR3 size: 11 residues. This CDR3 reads CSADWDTEAFF. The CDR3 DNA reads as TGCAGCGCAGACTGGGACACTGAAGCTTTCTTT.

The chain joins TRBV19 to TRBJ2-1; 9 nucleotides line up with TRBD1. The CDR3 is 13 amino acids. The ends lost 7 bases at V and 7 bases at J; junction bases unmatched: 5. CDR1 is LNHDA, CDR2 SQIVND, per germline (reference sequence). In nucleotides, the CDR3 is TGTGCCAGTACCCCGGACAGGGGAAATGAGCAGTTCTTC. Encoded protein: CASTPDRGNEQFF.

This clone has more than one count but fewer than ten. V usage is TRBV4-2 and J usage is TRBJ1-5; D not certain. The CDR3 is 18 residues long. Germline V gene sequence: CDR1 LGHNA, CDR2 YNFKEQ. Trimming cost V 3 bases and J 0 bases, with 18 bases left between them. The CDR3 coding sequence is TGTGCCAGCAGCCAGGCTCCGGGAGGCGTTAATAGCAATCAGCCCCAGCATTTT. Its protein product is CASSQAPGGVNSNQPQHF.

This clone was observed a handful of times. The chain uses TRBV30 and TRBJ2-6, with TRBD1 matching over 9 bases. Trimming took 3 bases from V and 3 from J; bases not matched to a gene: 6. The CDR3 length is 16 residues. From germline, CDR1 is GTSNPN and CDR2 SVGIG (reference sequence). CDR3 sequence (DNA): TGTGCCTGGAGCACAGGGGGCGGGTTTGGGGCCAACGTCCTGACTTTC. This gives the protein CAWSTGGGFGANVLTF.

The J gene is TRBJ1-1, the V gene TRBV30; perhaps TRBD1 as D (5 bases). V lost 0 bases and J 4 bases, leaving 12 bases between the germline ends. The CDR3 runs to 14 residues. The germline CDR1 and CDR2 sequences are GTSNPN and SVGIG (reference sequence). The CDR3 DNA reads TGTGCCTGGAGTGTGTACAGGCGTGGCACTGAAGCTTTCTTT. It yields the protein CAWSVYRRGTEAFF.

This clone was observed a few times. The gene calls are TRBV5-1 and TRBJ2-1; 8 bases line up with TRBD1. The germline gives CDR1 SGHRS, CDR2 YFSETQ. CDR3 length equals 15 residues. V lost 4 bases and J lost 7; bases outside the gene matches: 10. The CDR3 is CASSTTQGARNEQFF. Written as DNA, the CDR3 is TGCGCCAGCAGCACAACGCAGGGGGCGCGTAATGAGCAGTTCTTC. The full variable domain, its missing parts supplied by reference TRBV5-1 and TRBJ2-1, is KAGVTQTPRYLIKTRGQQVTLSCSPISGHRSVSWYQQTPGQGLQFLFEYFSETQRNKGNFPGRFSGRQFSNSRSEMNVSTLELGDSALYLCASSTTQGARNEQFFGPGTRLTVL.

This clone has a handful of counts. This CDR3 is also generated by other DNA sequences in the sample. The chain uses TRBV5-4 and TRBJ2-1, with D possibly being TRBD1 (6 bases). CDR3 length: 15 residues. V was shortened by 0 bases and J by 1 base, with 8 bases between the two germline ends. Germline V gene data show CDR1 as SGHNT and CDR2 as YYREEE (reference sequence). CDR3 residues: CASSLDRASYNEQFF. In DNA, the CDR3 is TGTGCCAGCAGCTTGGACAGGGCTTCCTACAATGAGCAGTTCTTC.

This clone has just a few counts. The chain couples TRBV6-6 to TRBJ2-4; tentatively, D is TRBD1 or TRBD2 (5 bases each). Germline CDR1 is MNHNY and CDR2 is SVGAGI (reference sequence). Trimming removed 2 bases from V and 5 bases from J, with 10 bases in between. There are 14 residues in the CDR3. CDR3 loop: CASSYPQGENIQYF. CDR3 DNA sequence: TGTGCCAGCAGTTACCCCCAGGGAGAAAACATTCAGTACTTC.

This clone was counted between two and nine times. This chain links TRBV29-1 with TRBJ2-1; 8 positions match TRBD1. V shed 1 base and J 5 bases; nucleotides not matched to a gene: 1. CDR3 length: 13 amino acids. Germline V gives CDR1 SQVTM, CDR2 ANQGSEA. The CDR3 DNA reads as TGCAGCGTTGAAGGGACAGGGCACAATGAGCAGTTCTTC. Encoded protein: CSVEGTGHNEQFF.

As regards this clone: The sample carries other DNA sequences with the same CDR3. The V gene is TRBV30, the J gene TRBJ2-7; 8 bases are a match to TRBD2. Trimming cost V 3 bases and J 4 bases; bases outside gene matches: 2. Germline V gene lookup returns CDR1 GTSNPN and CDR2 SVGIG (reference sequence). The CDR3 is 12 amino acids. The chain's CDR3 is CAWRGGRYEQYF. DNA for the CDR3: TGTGCCTGGAGGGGCGGGAGGTACGAGCAGTACTTC. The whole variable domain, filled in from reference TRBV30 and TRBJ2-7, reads SQTIHQWPATLVQPVGSPLSLECTVEGTSNPNLYWYRQAAGRGLQLLFYSVGIGQISSEVPQNLSASRPQDRQFILSSKKLLLSDSGFYLCAWRGGRYEQYFGPGTRLTVT.

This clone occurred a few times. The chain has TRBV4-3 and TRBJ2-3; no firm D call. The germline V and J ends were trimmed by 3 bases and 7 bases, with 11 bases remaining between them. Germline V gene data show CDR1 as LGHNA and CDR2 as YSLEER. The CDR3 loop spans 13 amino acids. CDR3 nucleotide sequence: TGCGCCAGCAGCCAGGATTTGGCTCATACGCAGTATTTT. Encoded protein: CASSQDLAHTQYF.

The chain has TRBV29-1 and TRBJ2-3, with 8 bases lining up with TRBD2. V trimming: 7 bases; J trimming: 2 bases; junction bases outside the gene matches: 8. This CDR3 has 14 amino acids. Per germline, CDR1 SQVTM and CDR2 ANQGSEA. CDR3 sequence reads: CSAGGETYTDTQYF. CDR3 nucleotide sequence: TGCAGCGCCGGGGGGGAAACCTACACAGATACGCAGTATTTT.

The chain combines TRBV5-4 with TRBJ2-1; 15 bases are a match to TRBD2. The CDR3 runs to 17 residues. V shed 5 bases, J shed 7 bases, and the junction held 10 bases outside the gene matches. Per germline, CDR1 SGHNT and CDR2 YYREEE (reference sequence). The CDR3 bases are TGTGCCAGCAGATTAGGACTAGCGGGAGGGCCGGGTAATGAGCAGTTCTTC. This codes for CASRLGLAGGPGNEQFF. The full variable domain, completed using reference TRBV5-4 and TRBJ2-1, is ETGVTQSPTHLIKTRGQQVTLRCSSQSGHNTVSWYQQALGQGPQFIFQYYREEENGRGNFPPRFSGLQFPNYSSELNVNALELDDSALYLCASRLGLAGGPGNEQFFGPGTRLTVL.

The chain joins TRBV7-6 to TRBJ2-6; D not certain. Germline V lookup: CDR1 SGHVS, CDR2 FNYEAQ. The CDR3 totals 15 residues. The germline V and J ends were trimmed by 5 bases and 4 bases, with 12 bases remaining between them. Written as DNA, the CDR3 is TGTGCCAGCAGCAGGCACGTCAGCGGGGCCAACGTCCTGACTTTC. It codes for CASSRHVSGANVLTF.

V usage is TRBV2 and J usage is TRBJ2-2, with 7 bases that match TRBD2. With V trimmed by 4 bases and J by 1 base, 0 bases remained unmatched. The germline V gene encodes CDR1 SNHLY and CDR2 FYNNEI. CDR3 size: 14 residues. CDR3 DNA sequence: TGTGCCAGCAGTGCTAGCGGGAACACCGGGGAGCTGTTTTTT. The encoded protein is CASSASGNTGELFF.

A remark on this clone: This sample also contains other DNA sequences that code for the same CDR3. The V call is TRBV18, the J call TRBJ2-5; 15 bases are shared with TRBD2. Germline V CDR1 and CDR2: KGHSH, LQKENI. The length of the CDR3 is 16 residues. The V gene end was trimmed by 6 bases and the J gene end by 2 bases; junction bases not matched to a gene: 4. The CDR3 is CASSPGLAGGQETQYF. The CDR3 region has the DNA TGTGCCAGCTCGCCGGGACTAGCGGGAGGACAAGAGACCCAGTACTTC. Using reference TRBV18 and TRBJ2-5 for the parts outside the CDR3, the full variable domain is NAGVMQNPRHLVRRRGQEARLRCSPMKGHSHVYWYRQLPEEGLKFMVYLQKENIIDESGMPKERFSAEFPKEGPSILRIQQVVRGDSAAYFCASSPGLAGGQETQYFGPGTRLLVL.

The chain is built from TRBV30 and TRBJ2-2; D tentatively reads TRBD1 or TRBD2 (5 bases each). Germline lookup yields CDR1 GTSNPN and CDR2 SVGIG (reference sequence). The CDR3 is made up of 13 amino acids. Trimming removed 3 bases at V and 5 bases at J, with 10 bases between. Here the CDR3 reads CAWRGTATGELFF. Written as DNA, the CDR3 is TGTGCCTGGAGGGGGACCGCTACCGGGGAGCTGTTTTTT.

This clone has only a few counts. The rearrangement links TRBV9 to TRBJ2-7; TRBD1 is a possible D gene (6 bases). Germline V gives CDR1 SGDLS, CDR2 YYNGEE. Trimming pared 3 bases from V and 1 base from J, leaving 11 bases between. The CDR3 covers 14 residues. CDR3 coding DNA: TGTGCCAGCAGCGCGCCGGGACATTCCTACGAGCAGTACTTC. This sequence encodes CASSAPGHSYEQYF. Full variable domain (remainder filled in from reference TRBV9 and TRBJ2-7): DSGVTQTPKHLITATGQRVTLRCSPRSGDLSVYWYQQSLDQGLQFLIQYYNGEERAKGNILERFSAQQFPDLHSELNLSSLELGDSALYFCASSAPGHSYEQYFGPGTRLTVT.

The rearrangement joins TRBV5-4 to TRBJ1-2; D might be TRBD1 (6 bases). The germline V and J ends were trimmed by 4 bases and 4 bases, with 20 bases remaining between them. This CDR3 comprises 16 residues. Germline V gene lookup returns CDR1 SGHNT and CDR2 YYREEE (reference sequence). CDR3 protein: CASSGAGNRVGYGYTF. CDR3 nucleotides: TGTGCCAGCAGCGGTGCTGGAAACAGGGTAGGCTATGGCTACACCTTC. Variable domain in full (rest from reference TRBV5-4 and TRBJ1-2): ETGVTQSPTHLIKTRGQQVTLRCSSQSGHNTVSWYQQALGQGPQFIFQYYREEENGRGNFPPRFSGLQFPNYSSELNVNALELDDSALYLCASSGAGNRVGYGYTFGSGTRLTVV.

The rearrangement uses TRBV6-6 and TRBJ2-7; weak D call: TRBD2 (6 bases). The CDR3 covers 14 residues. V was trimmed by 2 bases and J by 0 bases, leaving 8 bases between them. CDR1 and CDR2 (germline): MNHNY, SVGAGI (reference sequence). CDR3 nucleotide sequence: TGTGCCAGCAGTTACAGGCGGGACTCCTACGAGCAGTACTTC. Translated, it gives CASSYRRDSYEQYF.

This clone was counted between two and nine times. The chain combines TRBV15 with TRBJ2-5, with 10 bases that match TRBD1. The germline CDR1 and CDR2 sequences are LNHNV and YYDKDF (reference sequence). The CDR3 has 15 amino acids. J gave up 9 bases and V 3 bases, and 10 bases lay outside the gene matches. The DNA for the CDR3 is TGTGCCACCAGCAGGAGGGGACAGGGGTTTACCCCCCAGTACTTC. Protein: CATSRRGQGFTPQYF.

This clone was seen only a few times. This chain's CDR3 is CSVELTSGFTGELFF. In DNA form, the CDR3 reads TGCAGCGTTGAATTGACTAGCGGCTTCACCGGGGAGCTGTTTTTT. The rearrangement uses TRBV29-1 and TRBJ2-2, with 9 bases aligning to TRBD2. The CDR3 runs to 15 residues. Germline V CDR1 and CDR2: SQVTM, ANQGSEA. Unmatched junction bases numbered 5, after V lost 2 bases and J lost 4 bases.

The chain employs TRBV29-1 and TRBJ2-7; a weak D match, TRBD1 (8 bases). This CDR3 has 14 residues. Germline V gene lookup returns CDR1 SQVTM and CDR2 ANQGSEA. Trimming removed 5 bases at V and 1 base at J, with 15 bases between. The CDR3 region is CSVQGAGVSYEQYF. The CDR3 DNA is TGCAGCGTTCAGGGGGCGGGAGTATCCTACGAGCAGTACTTC.

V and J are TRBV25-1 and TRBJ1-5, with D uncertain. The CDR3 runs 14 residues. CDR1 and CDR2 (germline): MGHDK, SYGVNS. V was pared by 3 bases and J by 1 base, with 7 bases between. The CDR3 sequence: CASSDWQSNQPQHF. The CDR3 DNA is TGTGCCAGCAGTGATTGGCAGAGCAATCAGCCCCAGCATTTT.

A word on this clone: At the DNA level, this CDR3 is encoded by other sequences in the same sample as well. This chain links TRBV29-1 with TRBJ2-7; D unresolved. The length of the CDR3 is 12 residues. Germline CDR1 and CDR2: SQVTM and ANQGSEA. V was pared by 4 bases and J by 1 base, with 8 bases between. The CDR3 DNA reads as TGCAGCGTTGGCGGCGGATCCTACGAGCAGTACTTC. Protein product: CSVGGGSYEQYF.